Below are 13 T cell receptor beta chains sequenced from a single sample in a study of graft-versus-host responses after intestinal transplantation. The protocol was immunoSEQ multiplex PCR, while the TCRdb copy is restricted to in-frame clones and leaves out a portion. This table holds approximately 68,000 clones, about 90% found once. The antigens for these receptors are not known. The material sequenced was unstimulated CD8+ T cells sorted from spleen or lymph node cells, taken before transplant. These receptors all stem from a human donor who was the organ donor for an intestinal transplant.

The gene calls are TRBV9 and TRBJ1-1; no clear D gene. The germline gives CDR1 SGDLS, CDR2 YYNGEE. The CDR3 contains 13 residues. Deletions cut 0 bases from V and 3 bases from J, with 6 bases between. CDR3 sequence reads: CASSVDRYTEAFF. DNA for the CDR3: TGTGCCAGCAGCGTAGATCGGTACACTGAAGCTTTCTTT.

The chain uses TRBV9 and TRBJ1-5; no definite D call. The V gene lost 3 bases and the J gene lost 7 bases, with 17 bases spanning the gap. The V gene's germline CDR1 is SGDLS and CDR2 YYNGEE. The CDR3 length is 15 residues. The CDR3 sequence is CASSGGSEGIQPQHF. DNA of the CDR3: TGTGCCAGCAGCGGAGGCTCTGAGGGAATACAGCCCCAGCATTTT.

This sequence joins TRBV5-1 and TRBJ2-2, with a possible D match to TRBD1 (6 bases). CDR3 size: 13 residues. Trimming took off 5 bases at V and 6 bases at J, with 11 bases between the two ends. The germline V gene has CDR1 SGHRS and CDR2 YFSETQ. CDR3 sequence: CASRPGQSGELFF. The CDR3 DNA sequence: TGCGCCAGCAGACCAGGACAGTCCGGGGAGCTGTTTTTT. The full variable domain, in which reference TRBV5-1 and TRBJ2-2 provide the parts outside the CDR3, is KAGVTQTPRYLIKTRGQQVTLSCSPISGHRSVSWYQQTPGQGLQFLFEYFSETQRNKGNFPGRFSGRQFSNSRSEMNVSTLELGDSALYLCASRPGQSGELFFGEGSRLTVL.

The chain couples TRBV28 to TRBJ2-4, with D perhaps matching TRBD1 (5 bases). The germline CDR1 and CDR2 sequences are MDHEN and SYDVKM. The CDR3 has 16 amino acids. Trimming took 5 bases from V and 4 from J, leaving 18 bases between them. The DNA of the CDR3 is TGTGCCAGCAGTCCAGACAGTTATAACAAGAAAAACATTCAGTACTTC. Its translation is CASSPDSYNKKNIQYF.

This chain joins TRBV5-1 and TRBJ1-2; 7 positions match TRBD1. CDR1 SGHRS and CDR2 YFSETQ come from the germline V gene. The J segment lost 3 bases and the V segment lost 4 bases, leaving 6 bases of the junction unmatched. The CDR3 spans 14 residues. CDR3 coding DNA: TGCGCCAGCAGCCCCCGACAGGGCGACTATGGCTACACCTTC. Translated: CASSPRQGDYGYTF.

The chain employs TRBV7-2 and TRBJ2-7; 8 bases match TRBD2. The CDR3 loop spans 15 amino acids. V dropped 5 bases and J dropped 0; count of bases not matched to a gene: 6. The germline gives CDR1 SGHTA, CDR2 FQGNSA. The CDR3 reads CASSLIAGYSYEQYV. As DNA, the CDR3 is TGTGCCAGCAGCCTAATAGCGGGGTACTCCTACGAGCAGTACGTC.

The V gene is TRBV19, the J gene TRBJ1-1, with D hard to call. The germline V and J ends were trimmed by 7 bases and 0 bases, with 9 bases remaining between them. CDR1 is LNHDA and CDR2 is SQIVND in the germline V gene (reference sequence). The CDR3 extends over 13 amino acids. The CDR3 bases are TGTGCCAGTAACTGGGCAGTGAACACTGAAGCTTTCTTT. Translated, it gives CASNWAVNTEAFF.

The chain combines TRBV4-3 with TRBJ1-4; D is perhaps TRBD1 (5 bases). This CDR3 comprises 14 residues. Per the germline V gene, CDR1 is LGHNA and CDR2 is YSLEER. V lost 8 bases, J lost 8 bases, and 18 bases lay in between. The CDR3 here is CASGGRGGYEKLFF. The CDR3 coding sequence is TGCGCCAGCGGCGGGAGGGGAGGTTACGAAAAACTGTTTTTT.

As to this clone: Within the sample, other DNA sequences also encode this same CDR3. The chain uses TRBV4-1 and TRBJ1-1; D is ambiguous. Germline CDR1 and CDR2: MGHRA and YSYEKL. The V and J ends lost 0 bases and 0 bases respectively, with 5 bases between them. There are 14 residues in the CDR3. The CDR3 nucleotides are TGCGCCAGCAGCCAAGAACTTGTGAACACTGAAGCTTTCTTT. Amino acids: CASSQELVNTEAFF.

Concerning this clone itself: The same CDR3 is also encoded by other DNA sequences in this sample. The rearrangement links TRBV27 to TRBJ1-2; maybe TRBD1 (6 bases). V gave up 5 bases and J gave up 7 bases, with 11 bases separating them. Germline V gene data show CDR1 as MNHEY and CDR2 as SMNVEV (reference sequence). The CDR3 covers 12 residues. The CDR3 coding sequence is TGTGCCAGCAGTGGACAGTTTGGTGGCTACACCTTC. Residues: CASSGQFGGYTF.

V and J are TRBV4-1 and TRBJ2-4, with D possibly matching TRBD2 (5 bases). The germline gives CDR1 MGHRA, CDR2 YSYEKL. The CDR3 covers 16 residues. V gave up 1 base and J gave up 1 base, with 11 bases separating them. CDR3 DNA sequence: TGCGCCAGCAGCCAAGGGGGAGCTAGCGCCAAAAACATTCAGTACTTC. Protein sequence: CASSQGGASAKNIQYF.

V and J are TRBV13 and TRBJ2-5; 10 bases match TRBD2. From germline, CDR1 is PRHDT and CDR2 FYEKMQ (reference sequence). The trim removed 3 bases at V and 5 bases at J, leaving 9 bases unmatched. The CDR3 consists of 16 residues. CDR3 sequence reads: CASSLTAGGPQETQYF. CDR3 DNA: TGTGCCAGCAGCTTGACAGCGGGGGGGCCACAGGAGACCCAGTACTTC.

The chain has TRBV28 and TRBJ1-2; weak D call: TRBD1 (5 bases). V was cut by 6 bases and J by 2 bases, with 13 bases left in between. CDR1 and CDR2 from the germline V gene are MDHEN and SYDVKM. This CDR3 is 14 amino acids long. The CDR3 here is CASSPRRQNYGYTF. CDR3 in DNA: TGTGCCAGCAGCCCCCGGAGACAGAACTATGGCTACACCTTC.